A selection of T cell receptor beta chains follows, all from one sample in a study of CD8 T cells in ankylosing spondylitis. TCRdb reprocessed the 5' RACE reads via MiXCR and lists one record per CDR3 protein. The table includes about 800,000 distinct CDR3 sequences, about 11% detected once. The source material was blood, either unsorted or a sorted T cell fraction (not recorded which). The receptors were sampled from a male donor with ankylosing spondylitis. Each CDR3 is given with its conserved first and last residue. D genes are given only for firm matches. Clone size is stated in some rows and not others, as once, few, many or a class when expanded.

TRBV4-1	16	TRBJ1-2	-	-	CASSQVRGPGSYGYTF	TGCGCCAGCAGCCAAGTGCGGGGCCCGGGGTCCTATGGCTACACCTTC
TRBV9	13	TRBJ2-7	-	few	CASSAALYGEQYF	TGTGCCAGCAGCGCAGCCCTTTACGGCGAGCAGTACTTC
TRBV20-1	15	TRBJ2-1	-	few	CSARSPRVRDGEQFF	TGCAGTGCTAGATCCCCCAGAGTGAGGGACGGGGAGCAGTTCTTC
TRBV29-1	13	TRBJ2-2	-	few	CSVYNVDTGELFF	TGCAGCGTTTATAATGTAGACACCGGGGAGCTGTTTTTT
TRBV5-1	17	TRBJ2-5	TRBD1	many	CASSSIPGAGGIETQYF	TGCGCCAGCAGCTCCATCCCGGGGGCAGGGGGCATAGAGACCCAGTACTTC
TRBV20-1	14	TRBJ2-7	TRBD1	-	CSARAGTGFHEQYF	TGCAGTGCTAGAGCCGGGACAGGCTTCCACGAGCAGTACTTC
TRBV5-6	15	TRBJ2-7	TRBD1	-	CASSSRDRGGYEQYF	TGTGCCAGCAGCTCCCGGGACAGGGGAGGGTACGAGCAGTACTTC
TRBV28	15	TRBJ2-5	TRBD2	-	CASNRVAGGEETQYF	TGTGCCAGCAACAGAGTAGCGGGAGGGGAAGAGACCCAGTACTTC
TRBV27	13	TRBJ2-3	-	-	CASNIAGTDTQYF	TGTGCCAGCAATATAGCGGGCACAGATACGCAGTATTTT
TRBV29-1	15	TRBJ1-4	-	-	CSALRGRATNEKLFF	TGCAGCGCCCTCCGGGGGCGCGCAACTAATGAAAAACTGTTTTTT
TRBV5-1	14	TRBJ2-5	-	few	CASSLEKGGETQYF	TGCGCCAGCAGCTTGGAGAAGGGTGGAGAGACCCAGTACTTC
TRBV12-3/TRBV12-4	15	TRBJ2-3	TRBD2	-	CASIGLAGIRDTQYF	TGTGCCAGCATTGGACTAGCGGGGATAAGAGATACGCAGTATTTT
TRBV12-3/TRBV12-4	14	TRBJ1-5	-	-	CASSFRPPNQPQHF	TGTGCCAGCAGTTTCCGACCTCCCAATCAGCCCCAGCATTTT
TRBV10-3	13	TRBJ1-1	-	few	CATRTDMNTEAFF	TGTGCCACCAGGACAGACATGAACACTGAAGCTTTCTTT
TRBV20-1	15	TRBJ2-1	-	-	CSARSPGTRYNEQFF	TGCAGTGCCCGCTCCCCCGGGACCCGTTACAATGAGCAGTTCTTC
TRBV6-1	13	TRBJ2-3	TRBD2	-	CASSRGESRTQYF	TGTGCCAGCAGTCGGGGGGAGTCTCGGACGCAGTATTTT
TRBV20-1	13	TRBJ1-2	-	many	CSARRTEDYGYTF	TGCAGTGCTAGAAGGACTGAAGACTATGGCTACACCTTC
TRBV24-1	11	TRBJ1-5	-	-	CATGVNQPQHF	TGTGCCACCGGGGTCAATCAGCCCCAGCATTTT
TRBV29-1	12	TRBJ2-5	-	-	CSVAVAVGTQYF	TGCAGCGTTGCGGTGGCCGTGGGGACCCAGTACTTC
TRBV29-1	13	TRBJ1-1	-	few	CSVKESQDTEAFF	TGCAGCGTAAAGGAAAGTCAGGACACTGAAGCTTTCTTT
TRBV27	14	TRBJ1-1	-	-	CASSLVDRRTEAFF	TGTGCCAGCAGTTTGGTTGACAGGCGTACTGAAGCTTTCTTT
TRBV7-7	13	TRBJ2-1	-	-	CASSSTSNNEQFF	TGTGCTAGCAGCTCAACTTCGAACAATGAGCAGTTCTTC
TRBV12-3/TRBV12-4	14	TRBJ1-2	-	few	CASSLGGYEGGYTF	TGTGCCAGCAGTTTGGGGGGTTATGAGGGTGGCTACACCTTC
TRBV29-1	14	TRBJ2-2	-	many	CSVRPGPSTGELFF	TGCAGCGTTCGTCCGGGGCCTTCAACCGGGGAGCTGTTTTTT
TRBV6-1	15	TRBJ1-1	-	few	CASQTVGGGNTEAFF	TGTGCCAGTCAGACAGTGGGAGGTGGGAACACTGAAGCTTTCTTT
TRBV6-2/TRBV6-3	12	TRBJ2-7	TRBD1	-	CAIGTAVYEQYF	TGTGCTATCGGGACAGCCGTCTACGAGCAGTACTTC
TRBV6-1	14	TRBJ2-5	TRBD1	-	CASNRDRTQETQYF	TGTGCCAGCAACCGGGACAGGACCCAAGAGACCCAGTACTTC
TRBV7-2	15	TRBJ2-5	-	-	CASSLWNTDQETQYF	TGTGCCAGCAGCTTATGGAATACGGACCAAGAGACCCAGTACTTC
TRBV6-2/TRBV6-3	12	TRBJ2-2	-	many	CASRTWAGELFF	TGTGCCAGCAGGACCTGGGCCGGGGAGCTGTTTTTT
TRBV20-1	14	TRBJ2-3	-	many	CSAFTAKQGDTQYF	TGCAGTGCTTTTACAGCAAAACAGGGTGATACGCAGTATTTT